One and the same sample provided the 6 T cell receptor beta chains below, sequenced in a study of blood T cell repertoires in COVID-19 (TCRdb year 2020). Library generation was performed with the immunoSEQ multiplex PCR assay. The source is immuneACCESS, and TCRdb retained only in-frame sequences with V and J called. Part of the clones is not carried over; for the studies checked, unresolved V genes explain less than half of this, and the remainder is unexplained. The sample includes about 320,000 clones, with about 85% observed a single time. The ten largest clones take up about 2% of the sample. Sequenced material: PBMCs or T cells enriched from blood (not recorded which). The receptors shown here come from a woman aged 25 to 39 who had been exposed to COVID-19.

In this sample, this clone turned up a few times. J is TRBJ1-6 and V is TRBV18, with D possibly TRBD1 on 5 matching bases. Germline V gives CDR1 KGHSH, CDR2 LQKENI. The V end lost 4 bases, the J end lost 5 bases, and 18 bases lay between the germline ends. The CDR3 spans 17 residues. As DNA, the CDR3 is TGTGCCAGCTCACAATCAGGGCCAAGAATCGATAATTCACCCCTCCACTTT. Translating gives CASSQSGPRIDNSPLHF.

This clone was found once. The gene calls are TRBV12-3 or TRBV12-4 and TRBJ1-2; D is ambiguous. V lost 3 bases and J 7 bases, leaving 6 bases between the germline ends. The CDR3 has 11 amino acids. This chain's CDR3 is CASSFGGGYTF. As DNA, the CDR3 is TGTGCCAGCAGTTTCGGCGGTGGCTACACCTTC.

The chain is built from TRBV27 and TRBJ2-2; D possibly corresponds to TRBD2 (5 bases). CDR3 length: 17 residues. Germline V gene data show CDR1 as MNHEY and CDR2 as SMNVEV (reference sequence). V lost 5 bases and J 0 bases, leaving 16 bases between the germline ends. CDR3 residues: CASSRNSAFANTGELFF. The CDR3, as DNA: TGTGCCAGCAGTCGGAATAGCGCCTTCGCGAACACCGGGGAGCTGTTTTTT.

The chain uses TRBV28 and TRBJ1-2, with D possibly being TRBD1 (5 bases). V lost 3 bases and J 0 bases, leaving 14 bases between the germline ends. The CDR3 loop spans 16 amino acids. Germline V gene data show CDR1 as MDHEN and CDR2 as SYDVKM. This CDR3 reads CASSFGDSSANYGYTF. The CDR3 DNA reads TGTGCCAGCAGTTTCGGGGACTCCTCAGCTAACTATGGCTACACCTTC.

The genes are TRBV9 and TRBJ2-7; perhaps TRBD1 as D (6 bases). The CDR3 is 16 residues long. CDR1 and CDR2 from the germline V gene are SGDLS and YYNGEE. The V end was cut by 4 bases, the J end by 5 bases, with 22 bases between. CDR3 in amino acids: CASSLSGGLDRDEQYF. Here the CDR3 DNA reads TGTGCCAGCAGCCTTAGTGGGGGCCTGGATCGAGACGAGCAGTACTTC.

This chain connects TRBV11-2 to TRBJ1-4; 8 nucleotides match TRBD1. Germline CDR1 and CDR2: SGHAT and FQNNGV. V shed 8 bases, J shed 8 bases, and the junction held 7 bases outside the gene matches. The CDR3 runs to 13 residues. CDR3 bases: TGTGCCAGCCGACGACAGGGGAAAGAAAAACTGTTTTTT. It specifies CASRRQGKEKLFF.